This entry concerns a single TCR beta chain. Its antigen remains unidentified. Base quality data are lacking; no much larger clone is found one base away. The immunoSEQ Assay, a bias-controlled multiplex PCR, was used to amplify TCRbeta CDR3 regions from genomic DNA. On the authors' methods: Within the assay, amplification of reference gene primers was used to estimate how many nucleated cells each sample contained. To quantify the absolute abundance of each unique TCRbeta CDR3 rearrangement, sequence reads were collapsed and filtered. Productive Simpson clonality was computed per sample as the square root of Simpson's diversity index over productive rearrangements. The table comes from immuneACCESS by way of TCRdb, which keeps in-frame sequences with V and J called. Part of the clones is missing from these tables; in studies checked, under half for an unresolved V gene and the rest for unknown reasons. V and J calls and clone size follow that table, whereas D and trimming were derived from the DNA. Recorded for this sample are about 80,000 clones; approximately 88% of them occurred a single time. The ten most abundant clones make up less than 9% of the sample.

This entry comes from a study of blood T cell repertoires in COVID-19 (dated by TCRdb to the early 2020s). Study-wide context: The collaborator samples originated in the United States, Italy and Spain and spanned the acute and convalescent phases of COVID-19. The repertoires were made available in a free public database intended to serve as a resource for research on the immune response to SARS-CoV-2. The samples were drawn from two sources: the first 160 participants of the ongoing ImmuneRACE study, and over 950 subjects contributed by 6 global collaborators. Where available, HLA class I and class II types were taken from metadata supplied by the sample provider and were not determined by assay-based typing. The material from the prospective study consisted of cDNA or gDNA derived from T cells, B-cell-depleted T cells, or PBMCs. The dataset comprised deeply sampled blood TCRbeta repertoires from subjects exposed to, actively infected with, or recovered from COVID-19. The sample metadata nearly always contained a de-identified subject ID, COVID-19 status, age in years and sex. What the study reported, not specific to this receptor: The quantity of clinical and demographic metadata differed by source and by participant and was supplied without curation.

Collaborating institutions collected whole blood in K2EDTA tubes following their own protocols. For TCRbeta analysis, collaborators shipped samples as frozen whole blood, isolated PBMCs, or DNA extracted from either of those sample types. V ends up 4 bases short and J 4 bases short, with an unmatched junction base count of 11. From cysteine to phenylalanine, the CDR3 is 17 amino acids long. Kept here is only the CDR3 DNA, which spans 51 bases and is read in frame from base 1. For CDR1 and CDR2, the germline V gene lists SGHTA and FQGNSA. The TCR originated in a woman older than 75 with acute or convalescent COVID-19. The rearranged chain carries TRBV7-2 and TRBJ2-3; 10 central bases correspond to TRBD2. The sample comprised peripheral blood. The CDR3 region: CASSSRKLAGAADTQYF. The DNA sequence reads TGTGCCAGCAGCTCCCGAAAGCTAGCGGGGGCCGCAGATACGCAGTATTTT.